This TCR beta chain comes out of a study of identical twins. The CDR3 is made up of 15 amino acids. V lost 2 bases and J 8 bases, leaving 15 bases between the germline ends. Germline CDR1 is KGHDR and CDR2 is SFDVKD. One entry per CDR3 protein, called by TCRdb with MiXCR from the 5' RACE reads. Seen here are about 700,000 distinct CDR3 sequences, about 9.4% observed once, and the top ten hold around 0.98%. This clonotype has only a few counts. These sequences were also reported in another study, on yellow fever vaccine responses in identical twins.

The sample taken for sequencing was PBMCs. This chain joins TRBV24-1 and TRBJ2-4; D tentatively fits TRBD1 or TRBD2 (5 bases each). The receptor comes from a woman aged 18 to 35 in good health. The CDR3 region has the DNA TGTGCCACCAGTGATTCATCGGGGACCTTAGACATTCAGTACTTC. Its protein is CATSDSSGTLDIQYF.